This T cell receptor beta chain is from a study of T-cell memory formation after mild COVID-19 (dated by TCRdb to the early 2020s). Looking at the study overall: TCR sequence clusters from the two donors were largely donor specific. The cohort comprised two young, previously healthy adult volunteers, one female and one male. T-cell clones expanding and contracting after mild COVID-19 in two donors were tracked by longitudinal TCRalpha and TCRbeta repertoire sequencing.

For this chain, trimming is 2 bases at the V end and 8 bases at the J end, and the number of junction bases without a gene match is 1. For CDR1 and CDR2, the germline V gene lists MNHEY and SVGAGI. The CDR3 holds 12 amino acids from the cysteine to the phenylalanine. Only CDR3 DNA remains: 36 bases, in frame from the first base. In regard to this clonotype: Its antigen is unknown. Base qualities are not recorded, but no much larger clone differs from it by a single base.

General findings and caveats noted by the study authors: Some responding clones were detected in pre-infection memory, suggesting pre-existing cross-reactive memory T cells joined the SARS-CoV-2 response. Clones contracting from day 15 to 85 had balanced CD4/CD8 phenotypes, while a second wave expanding from day 15 to 37 was biased towards CD4+. Only two mild cases were covered by the study, and larger cohorts that include severe cases with pre-infection samples were considered necessary. Contracting CD4+ clones were found mainly in CM and EM memory subsets, while CD8+ clones were enriched in EMRA. SARS-CoV-2 specificity was not confirmed for the second-wave clones peaking on day 37.

Ficoll-Paque density gradient centrifugation was used to isolate PBMCs. Data came from an Illumina NovaSeq 6000. cDNA libraries for TCRalpha and TCRbeta were prepared by 5'RACE using constant-segment primers, with sample barcodes and unique molecular identifiers added. RNA was extracted from every sample with Trizol reagent. The libraries were amplified in two PCR steps, and the second step added a second sample barcode and Illumina TruSeq adapters. Sequencing of libraries was performed on an Illumina NovaSeq with 2 x 150 bp paired-end reads. In the original analysis: With migec v1.2.7, reads were demultiplexed and then collapsed into UMI-guided consensus sequences. With mixcr v2.1.11, UMI consensuses were aligned to TRA and TRB V and J templates and assembled into clonotypes. Expanded or contracted clonotypes were those called significant by both edgeR and NoisET, with noise models trained on biological replicates. For edgeR calls, the cutoffs were a false discovery rate-adjusted p below 0.01 and a log2 fold-change threshold of 1. As an exploratory analysis of dynamics, max-normalized trajectories of the 1000 most abundant clonotypes were examined with PCA combined with hierarchical clustering. The CD4 or CD8 phenotype of responding clones was assigned using the separately sequenced CD4+ and CD8+ repertoires. TCRdb cleaned the public reads at Q25 with fastp, built clones with MiXCR and kept in-frame beta chains. When rows share a CDR3 protein, they turn into one entry using the most common DNA and genes. TCRdb assigned the V and J calls; the authors' analysis was not used. The sample table lists 120,000 to 150,000 distinct CDR3 sequences, more than 13% of them with a count of one. The ten largest clones capture approximately 30% of the sample.

This TCR came from an adult woman who had mild COVID-19 (a few samples of this study predate the infection). The sample titles of this study are shuffled in the database, so cell type and time point are left out; the donor was told from shared clones. Here the chain combines TRBV6-5 and TRBJ1-2; TRBD1 aligns with 8 central bases. The sample consisted of PBMCs or a T cell subset sorted from them (not recorded which). The DNA reads TGTGCCAGCAGTTACGGGACAGGAGGCTACACCTTC. It translates as CASSYGTGGYTF.